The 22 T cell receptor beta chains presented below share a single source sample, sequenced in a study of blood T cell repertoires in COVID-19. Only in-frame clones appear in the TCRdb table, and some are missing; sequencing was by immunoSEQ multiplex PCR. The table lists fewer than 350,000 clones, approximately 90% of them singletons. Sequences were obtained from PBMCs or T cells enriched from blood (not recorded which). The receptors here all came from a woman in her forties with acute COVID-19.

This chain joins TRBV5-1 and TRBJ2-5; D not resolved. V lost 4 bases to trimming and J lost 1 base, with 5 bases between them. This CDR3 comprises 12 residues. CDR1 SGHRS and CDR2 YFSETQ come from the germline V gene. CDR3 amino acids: CASSHSQETQYF. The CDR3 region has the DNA TGCGCCAGCAGCCACAGCCAAGAGACCCAGTACTTC.

CDR3 sequence: CASSFSRPGQGAGQFF. CDR3 nucleotides: TGTGCCAGTAGTTTTTCTCGCCCGGGACAGGGGGCAGGGCAGTTCTTC. V usage is TRBV19 and J usage is TRBJ2-1; TRBD1 agrees at 12 bases. This CDR3 contains 16 residues. With V trimmed by 5 bases and J by 12 bases, 14 bases remained unmatched. Germline CDR1 reads LNHDA; CDR2 reads SQIVND (reference sequence).

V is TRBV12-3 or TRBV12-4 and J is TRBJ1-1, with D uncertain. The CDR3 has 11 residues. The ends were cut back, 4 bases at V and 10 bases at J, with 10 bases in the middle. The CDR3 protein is CASSSDQAAFF. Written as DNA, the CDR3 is TGTGCCAGCAGTTCGGATCAGGCAGCTTTCTTT.

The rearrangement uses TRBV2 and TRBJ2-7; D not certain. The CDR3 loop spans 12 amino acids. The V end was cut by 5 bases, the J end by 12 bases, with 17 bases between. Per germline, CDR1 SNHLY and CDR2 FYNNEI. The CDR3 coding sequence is TGTGCCAGCAGTTCACGGCAGGAATCCAGGTACTTC. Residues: CASSSRQESRYF.

The CDR3 here is CASSILAGGDKTQYF. The CDR3 nucleotides read TGTGCCAGTAGTATCCTAGCGGGAGGCGACAAGACGCAGTATTTT. The V call is TRBV19, the J call TRBJ2-3; 11 bases map to TRBD2. This CDR3 comprises 15 residues. J gave up 9 bases and V 3 bases, and 8 bases lay outside the gene matches. Germline CDR1 reads LNHDA; CDR2 reads SQIVND (reference sequence).

Here the CDR3 reads CASSLDLGYTEAFF. As DNA, the CDR3 is TGTGCCAGCAGCTTAGATCTGGGCTACACTGAAGCTTTCTTT. The V gene is TRBV11-2, the J gene TRBJ1-1; D not certain. The CDR3 runs 14 residues. V was trimmed by 0 bases and J by 3 bases, leaving 8 bases between them. In germline, CDR1 is SGHAT, CDR2 FQNNGV. Supplemented by reference TRBV11-2 and TRBJ1-1, the full variable domain reads EAGVAQSPRYKIIEKRQSVAFWCNPISGHATLYWYQQILGQGPKLLIQFQNNGVVDDSQLPKDRFSAERLKGVDSTLKIQPAKLEDSAVYLCASSLDLGYTEAFFGQGTRLTVV.

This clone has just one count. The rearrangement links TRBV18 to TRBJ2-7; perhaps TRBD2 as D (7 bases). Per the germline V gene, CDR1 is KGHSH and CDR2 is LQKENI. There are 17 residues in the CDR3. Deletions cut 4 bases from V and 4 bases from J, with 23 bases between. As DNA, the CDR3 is TGTGCCAGCTCACTACCACGGGCAGCAGGGGAGGGTTACGAGCAGTACTTC. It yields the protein CASSLPRAAGEGYEQYF.

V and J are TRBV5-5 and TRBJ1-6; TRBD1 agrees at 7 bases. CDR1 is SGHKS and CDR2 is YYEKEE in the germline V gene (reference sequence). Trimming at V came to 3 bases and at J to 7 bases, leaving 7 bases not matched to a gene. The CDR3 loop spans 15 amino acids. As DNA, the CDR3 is TGTGCCAGCAGCTCGGGACAGTTTTTGAATTCACCCCTCCACTTT. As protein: CASSSGQFLNSPLHF.

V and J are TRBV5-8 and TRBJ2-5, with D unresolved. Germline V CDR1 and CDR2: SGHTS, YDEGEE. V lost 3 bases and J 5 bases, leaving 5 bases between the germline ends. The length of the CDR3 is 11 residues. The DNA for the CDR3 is TGTGCCAGCAGCTCGGTTGAGACCCAGTACTTC. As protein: CASSSVETQYF. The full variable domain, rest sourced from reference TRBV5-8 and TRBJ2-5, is EAGVTQSPTHLIKTRGQQATLRCSPISGHTSVYWYQQALGLGLQFLLWYDEGEERNRGNFPPRFSGRQFPNYSSELNVNALELEDSALYLCASSSVETQYFGPGTRLLVL.

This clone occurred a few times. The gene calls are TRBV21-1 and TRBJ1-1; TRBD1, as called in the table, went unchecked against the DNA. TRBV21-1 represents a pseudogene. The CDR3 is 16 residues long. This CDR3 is CASSKRGDRWNTEAFF. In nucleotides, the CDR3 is TGTGCCAGCAGCAAAAGAGGAGACAGGTGGAACACTGAAGCTTTCTTT.

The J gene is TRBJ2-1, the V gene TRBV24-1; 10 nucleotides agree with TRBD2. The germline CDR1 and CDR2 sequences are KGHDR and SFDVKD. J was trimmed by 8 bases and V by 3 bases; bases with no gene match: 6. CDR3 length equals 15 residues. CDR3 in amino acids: CATSDTRAGGYEQFF. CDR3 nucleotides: TGTGCCACCAGTGATACCAGAGCGGGAGGGTATGAGCAGTTCTTC.

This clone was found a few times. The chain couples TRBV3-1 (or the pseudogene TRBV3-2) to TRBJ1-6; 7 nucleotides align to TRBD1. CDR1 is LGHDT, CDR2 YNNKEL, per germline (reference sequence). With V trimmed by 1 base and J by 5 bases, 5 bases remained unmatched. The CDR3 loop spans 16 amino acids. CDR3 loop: CASSQGPGQNNSPLHF. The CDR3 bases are TGTGCCAGCAGCCAAGGTCCGGGACAGAATAATTCACCCCTCCACTTT.

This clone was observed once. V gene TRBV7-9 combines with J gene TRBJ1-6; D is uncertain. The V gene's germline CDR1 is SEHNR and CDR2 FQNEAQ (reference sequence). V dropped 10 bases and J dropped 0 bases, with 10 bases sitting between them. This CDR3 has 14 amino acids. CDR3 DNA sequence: TGTGCCACTTCCCTTAGCTCCTATAATTCACCCCTCCACTTT. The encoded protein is CATSLSSYNSPLHF.

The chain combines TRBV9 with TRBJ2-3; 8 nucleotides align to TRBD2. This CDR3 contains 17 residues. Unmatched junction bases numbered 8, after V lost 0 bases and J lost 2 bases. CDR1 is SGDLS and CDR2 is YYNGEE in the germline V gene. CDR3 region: CASSVAWSGGYTDTQYF. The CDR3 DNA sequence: TGTGCCAGCAGCGTAGCGTGGAGCGGGGGCTACACAGATACGCAGTATTTT. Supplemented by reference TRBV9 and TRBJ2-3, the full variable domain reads DSGVTQTPKHLITATGQRVTLRCSPRSGDLSVYWYQQSLDQGLQFLIQYYNGEERAKGNILERFSAQQFPDLHSELNLSSLELGDSALYFCASSVAWSGGYTDTQYFGPGTRLTVL.

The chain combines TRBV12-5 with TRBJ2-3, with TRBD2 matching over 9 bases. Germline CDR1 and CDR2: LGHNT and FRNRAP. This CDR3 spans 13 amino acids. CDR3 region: CTKRGEAADTQYF. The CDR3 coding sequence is TGTACGAAGCGGGGGGAGGCTGCAGATACGCAGTATTTT.

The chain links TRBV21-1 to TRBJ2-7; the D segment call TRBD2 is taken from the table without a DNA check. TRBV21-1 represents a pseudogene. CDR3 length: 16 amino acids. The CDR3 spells CASSKDLIRGEYEQYF. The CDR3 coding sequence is TGTGCCAGCAGCAAAGATTTAATCCGGGGGGAGTACGAGCAGTACTTC.

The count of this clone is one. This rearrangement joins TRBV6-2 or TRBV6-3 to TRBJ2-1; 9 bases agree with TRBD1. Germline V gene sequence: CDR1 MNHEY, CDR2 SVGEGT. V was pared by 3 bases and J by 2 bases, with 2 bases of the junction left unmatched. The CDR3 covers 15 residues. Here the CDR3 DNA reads TGTGCCAGCAGTTATGGGACAGGGCCCTACAATGAGCAGTTCTTC. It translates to CASSYGTGPYNEQFF.

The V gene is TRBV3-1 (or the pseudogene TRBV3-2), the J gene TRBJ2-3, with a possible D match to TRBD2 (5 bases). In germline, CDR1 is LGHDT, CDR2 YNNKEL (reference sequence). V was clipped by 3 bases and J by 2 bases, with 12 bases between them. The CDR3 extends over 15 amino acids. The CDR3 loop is CASSQGVLNTDTQYF. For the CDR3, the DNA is TGTGCCAGCAGCCAGGGAGTTCTAAACACAGATACGCAGTATTTT.

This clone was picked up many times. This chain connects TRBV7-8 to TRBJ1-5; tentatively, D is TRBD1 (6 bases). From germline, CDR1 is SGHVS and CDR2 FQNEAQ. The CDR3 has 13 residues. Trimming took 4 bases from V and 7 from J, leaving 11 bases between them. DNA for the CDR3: TGTGCCAGCAGCTCGCCACAGGGCCAGCCCCAGCATTTT. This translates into CASSSPQGQPQHF.

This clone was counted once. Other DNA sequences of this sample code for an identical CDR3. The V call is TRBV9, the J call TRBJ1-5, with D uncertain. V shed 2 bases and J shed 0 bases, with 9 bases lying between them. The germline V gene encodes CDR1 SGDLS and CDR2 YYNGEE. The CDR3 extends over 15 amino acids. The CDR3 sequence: CASSVAGNSNQPQHF. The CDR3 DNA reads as TGTGCCAGCAGCGTGGCGGGAAATAGCAATCAGCCCCAGCATTTT.

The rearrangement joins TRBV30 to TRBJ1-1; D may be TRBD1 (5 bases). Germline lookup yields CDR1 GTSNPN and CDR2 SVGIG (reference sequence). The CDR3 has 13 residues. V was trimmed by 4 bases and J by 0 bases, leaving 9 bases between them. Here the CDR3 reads CAWNLQVNTEAFF. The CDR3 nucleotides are TGTGCCTGGAACCTACAGGTGAACACTGAAGCTTTCTTT.

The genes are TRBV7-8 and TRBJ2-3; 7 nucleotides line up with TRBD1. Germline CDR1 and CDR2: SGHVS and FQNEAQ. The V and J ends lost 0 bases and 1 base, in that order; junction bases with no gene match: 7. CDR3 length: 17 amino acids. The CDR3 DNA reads TGTGCCAGCAGCTTAGCAAAGTTAACAGGGGGCACAGATACGCAGTATTTT. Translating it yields CASSLAKLTGGTDTQYF.